This T cell receptor beta chain was recorded in a study of T cell repertoires in chronic hepatitis B (dated by TCRdb to the late 2010s). Receptor amplification or capture employed the immunoSEQ multiplex PCR assay. TCRdb took this table from immuneACCESS and kept in-frame rearrangements with V and J called. Such tables lack part of the clones; where checked against another copy, unresolved V genes explain under half of the gap, and the rest is unexplained. This sample's records show about 82 clones. The CDR3 covers 14 residues, taking in both the cysteine and the phenylalanine. Just the 42-base CDR3 DNA is kept, in frame starting at base 1. CDR1 and CDR2 are read off the germline V gene (reference sequence) as PRHDT and FYEKMQ. A distance of 11 bases separates the germline ends of V and J, which lose 5 bases and 0 bases respectively. Details on this clone: No qualities accompany the bases; no much larger clone lies one base away.

This sequence originates from a human donor with chronic hepatitis B virus infection. The material sequenced was HBV polymerase (pol387) epitope-specific CD8+ T cells from PBMCs. The chain was built from TRBV13 and TRBJ2-7; tentative D gene TRBD2, with 5 bases matching. The CDR3 in this case is CASSAEADSYEQYF. The nucleotides read TGTGCCAGCAGCGCAGAAGCGGACTCCTACGAGCAGTACTTC.